This entry concerns a single T cell receptor beta chain. Antigen unknown. These data belong to a study of shared clonotypes between healthy human individuals. Whole-study results and caveats: Despite large depth, rarefaction showed incomplete sorted-subset sequencing.

The donor population consisted of healthy HIV-negative adults with no recent acute infections or vaccinations. Division of CD4+ cells produced a CD45RA+ naive subset and a CD45RA-negative memory subset. V shed 1 base and J shed 5 bases, with 6 bases lying between them. The CDR3 has 13 residues. The germline V gene encodes CDR1 MDHEN and CDR2 SYDVKM. Source study methods: Filtering differed since immunoSEQ provided only junctions, with no quality scores. The protocol was immunoSEQ multiplex PCR, while the TCRdb copy is restricted to in-frame clones and leaves out a portion. V, J and clone size are taken as reported in that table, and D and trimming were inferred from the DNA itself. Of under 750,000 clones in the sample, just under 75% were seen once.

The V and J genes are TRBV28 and TRBJ1-5, with no clear D. Sequencing input: memory CD4+ T cells sorted from blood. Subset described: CD45RA-negative fraction. This receptor was obtained from a woman in her 30s in good health. The CDR3: CASSLSPDQPQHF. The DNA of the CDR3 is TGTGCCAGCAGTTTATCACCCGATCAGCCCCAGCATTTT.